In its sample, the clone carrying this TCR beta chain was seen many times. The antigen is undetermined. Amplification of TCR beta CDR3 regions was performed using RNA transcripts as template. When the TCR CDR3 underwent first-round RT-PCR, the HTBI primer set was used. TCRdb processed the multiplex PCR reads anew with MiXCR; each CDR3 protein has one entry. Here the sample spans 650,000 to 750,000 distinct CDR3 sequences, around 15% being singletons. The sample originates from a study of T cells in Graves' hyperthyroidism and ophthalmopathy. Study observations and caveats: Most expanded thyroid clonotypes above 0.001 also appeared in blood.

The V gene end was trimmed by 3 bases and the J gene end by 6 bases; junction bases not matched to a gene: 9. The CDR3 contains 15 residues. The germline V gene has CDR1 SGHAT and CDR2 FQDESV (reference sequence). The study defined stable Graves' hyperthyroidism as no ophthalmopathy progression within 18 months. The sample comprised blood. This clonotype was obtained from a woman aged 18-29 years with Graves' hyperthyroidism. V gene TRBV11-1 combines with J gene TRBJ2-7; 9 bases map to TRBD1. The CDR3 protein is CASSFAGTGFLEQYF. CDR3 bases: TGTGCCAGCAGCTTCGCCGGGACAGGGTTTCTCGAGCAGTACTTC.